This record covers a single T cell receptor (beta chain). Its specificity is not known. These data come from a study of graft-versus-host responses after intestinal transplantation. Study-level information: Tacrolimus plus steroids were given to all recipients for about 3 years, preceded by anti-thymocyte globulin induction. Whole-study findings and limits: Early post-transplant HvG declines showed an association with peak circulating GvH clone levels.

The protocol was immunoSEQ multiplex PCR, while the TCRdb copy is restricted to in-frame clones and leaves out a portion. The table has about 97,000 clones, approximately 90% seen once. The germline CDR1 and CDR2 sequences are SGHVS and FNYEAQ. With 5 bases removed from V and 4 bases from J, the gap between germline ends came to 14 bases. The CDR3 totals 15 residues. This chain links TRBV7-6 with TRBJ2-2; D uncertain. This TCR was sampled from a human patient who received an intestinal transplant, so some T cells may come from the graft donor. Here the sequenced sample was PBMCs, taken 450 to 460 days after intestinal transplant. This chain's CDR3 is CASSLKGIGTGELFF. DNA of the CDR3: TGTGCCAGCAGCCTTAAGGGTATTGGCACCGGGGAGCTGTTTTTT.